These T cell receptor beta chains were read from a single sample in a study of CD8 T cells in Susac syndrome. TCRdb re-called the immunoSEQ multiplex PCR reads through MiXCR, storing one row per CDR3 protein. The repertoire holds 150,000 to 200,000 distinct CDR3 sequences, with about 94% as singletons. The specimen sequenced was CD4+ T cells from PBMCs. These TCRs come from a human donor in good health. CDR3s include the opening cysteine and the closing phenylalanine or tryptophan. Each record gives: J gene, clone size, V gene, D gene, CDR3 DNA, CDR3 protein. D genes are given only for firm matches. Part of the rows lack a size; the others show once, few, many or a class for expanded clones.

TRBJ1-2	NA	TRBV4-2	TRBD1	TGTGCCAGCAGCCAGGCGACAGGGGCCAGATATGGCTACACCTTC	CASSQATGARYGYTF
TRBJ2-1	NA	TRBV7-9	TRBD1	TGTGCCAGCAGCTGGGGACAGCGCGCTTTCGATGAGCAGTTCTTC	CASSWGQRAFDEQFF
TRBJ1-1	NA	TRBV27	TRBD1	TGTGCCAGCAGTTCTGCTCGGGGGACAGGGCGAGCTTTCTTT	CASSSARGTGRAFF
TRBJ1-6	once	TRBV9	NA	TGTGCCAGCGCTGTGGAGGAAGCAGCACCCCTCCACTTT	CASAVEEAAPLHF
TRBJ2-7	NA	TRBV20-1	TRBD1	TGCAGTGCTAGATGGCAGGGGGCCCACGAGCAGTACTTC	CSARWQGAHEQYF
TRBJ2-1	once	TRBV20-1	TRBD1	TGCAGTGCGTGGACAGGGGTTGAGCAGTTCTTC	CSAWTGVEQFF
TRBJ1-4	NA	TRBV4-3	TRBD1	TGCGCCAGCAGCCAAACAGGGGGAGGCGAAAAACTGTTTTTT	CASSQTGGGEKLFF
TRBJ2-2	NA	TRBV7-2	TRBD2	TGTGCCAGCAGCTTAGCAGCGCCGGGGGGGCCTGGCGGGGAGCTGTTTTTT	CASSLAAPGGPGGELFF
TRBJ1-2	NA	TRBV29-1	NA	TGCAGCGCCCTTGGCAGGGGACGGTCCTATGGCTACACCTTC	CSALGRGRSYGYTF
TRBJ2-5	NA	TRBV20-1	NA	TGCAGTGCTAATAAGGGGGGCCAAGAGACCCAGTACTTC	CSANKGGQETQYF
TRBJ1-5	few	TRBV20-1	NA	TGCAGTGCTAGAGCTACAGGAAATCAGCCCCAGCATTTT	CSARATGNQPQHF
TRBJ2-7	NA	TRBV12-3/TRBV12-4	TRBD2	TGTGCCAGCAGTCCCGCCGGGGGGATCTACGAGCAGTACTTC	CASSPAGGIYEQYF
TRBJ2-2	NA	TRBV29-1	TRBD1	TGCAGCGCCGGGACAGGGATCACCGGGGAGCTGTTTTTT	CSAGTGITGELFF
TRBJ1-2	NA	TRBV5-1	NA	TGCGCCAGCAGCTCGACGAAAGACAGTAACTATGGCTACACCTTC	CASSSTKDSNYGYTF
TRBJ2-1	NA	TRBV20-1	TRBD2	TGCAGTGCTGGGACTAGCAGCCGCTCCTACAATGAGCAGTTCTTC	CSAGTSSRSYNEQFF
TRBJ2-2	once	TRBV15	TRBD2	TGTGCCACCAGCAGAGATGGGGGCGGGGGGACGACCGGGGAGCTGTTTTTT	CATSRDGGGGTTGELFF
TRBJ1-4	NA	TRBV30	NA	TGTGCCTGGAGTGTACGTGGGGTATCGGAAAAACTGTTTTTT	CAWSVRGVSEKLFF
TRBJ1-5	once	TRBV20-1	NA	TGCAGTGCTAGAGATCGGGGCAGGGTGGGTCAGCCCCAGCATTTT	CSARDRGRVGQPQHF
TRBJ1-1	NA	TRBV28	NA	TGTGCCAGCAGTTCGACAGCGAACACTGAAGCTTTCTTT	CASSSTANTEAFF
TRBJ2-2	NA	TRBV30	NA	TGTGCCTGGAGTGCTCCCGGGACTTCAAACACCGGGGAGCTGTTTTTT	CAWSAPGTSNTGELFF
TRBJ2-1	NA	TRBV9	TRBD2	TGTGCCAGCAGCGCCACTAGCGGGAGTAATGAGCAGTTCTTC	CASSATSGSNEQFF
TRBJ1-2	NA	TRBV10-3	TRBD1	TGTGCCATCAGTGAGTCCCCGGACAGGGGCTATGGCTACACCTTC	CAISESPDRGYGYTF
TRBJ1-3	NA	TRBV15	NA	TGTGCCACCAGCAGGGTGACTGGAAACACCATATATTTT	CATSRVTGNTIYF
TRBJ2-3	NA	TRBV30	NA	TGTGCCTGGAGTGTGAGGAGGGTTAGCACAGATACGCAGTATTTT	CAWSVRRVSTDTQYF
TRBJ1-1	NA	TRBV12-3/TRBV12-4	NA	TGTGCCAGCAGCCTCAGGGATGAGGCTTTCTTT	CASSLRDEAFF